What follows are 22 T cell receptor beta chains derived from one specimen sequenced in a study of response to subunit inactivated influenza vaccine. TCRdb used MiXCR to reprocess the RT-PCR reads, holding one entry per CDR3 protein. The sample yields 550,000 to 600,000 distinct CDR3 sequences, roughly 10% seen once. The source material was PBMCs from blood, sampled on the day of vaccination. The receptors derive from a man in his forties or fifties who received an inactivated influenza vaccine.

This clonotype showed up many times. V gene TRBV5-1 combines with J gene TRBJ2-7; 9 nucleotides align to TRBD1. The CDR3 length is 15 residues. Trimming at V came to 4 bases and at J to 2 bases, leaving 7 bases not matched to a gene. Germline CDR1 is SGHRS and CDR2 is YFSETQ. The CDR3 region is CASSAWTGATYEQYF. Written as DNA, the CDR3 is TGCGCCAGCAGCGCCTGGACAGGGGCTACCTACGAGCAGTACTTC.

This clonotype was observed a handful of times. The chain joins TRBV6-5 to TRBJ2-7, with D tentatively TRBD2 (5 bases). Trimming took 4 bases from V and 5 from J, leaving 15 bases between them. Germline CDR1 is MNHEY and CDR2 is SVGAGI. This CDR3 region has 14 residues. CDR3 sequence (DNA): TGTGCCAGCAGTTCAGCGGAACCCGTGGACGAGCAGTACTTC. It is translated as CASSSAEPVDEQYF.

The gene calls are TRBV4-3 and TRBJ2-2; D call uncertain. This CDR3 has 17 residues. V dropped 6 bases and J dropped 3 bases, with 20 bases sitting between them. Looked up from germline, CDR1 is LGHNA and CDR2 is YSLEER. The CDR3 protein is CASRPRSSPSDTGELFF. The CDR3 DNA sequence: TGCGCCAGCAGACCAAGATCGTCGCCCTCTGACACCGGGGAGCTGTTTTTT.

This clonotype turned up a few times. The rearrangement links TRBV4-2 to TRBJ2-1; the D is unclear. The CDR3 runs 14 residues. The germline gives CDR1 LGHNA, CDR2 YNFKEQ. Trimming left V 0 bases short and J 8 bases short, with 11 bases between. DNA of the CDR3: TGTGCCAGCAGCCAAGATGCCGGATCCGATGAGCAGTTCTTC. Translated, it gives CASSQDAGSDEQFF.

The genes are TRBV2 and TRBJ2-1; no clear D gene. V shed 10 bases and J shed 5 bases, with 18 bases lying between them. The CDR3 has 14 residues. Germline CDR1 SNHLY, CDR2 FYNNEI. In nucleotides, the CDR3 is TGTGCCAACTACCGGCTCATGCTGGACAATGAGCAGTTCTTC. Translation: CANYRLMLDNEQFF.

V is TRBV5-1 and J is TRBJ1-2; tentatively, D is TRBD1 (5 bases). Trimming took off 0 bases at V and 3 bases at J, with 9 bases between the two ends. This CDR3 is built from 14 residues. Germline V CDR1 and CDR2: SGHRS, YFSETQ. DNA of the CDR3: TGCGCCAGCAGCTTGGGTGGGGACTACTATGGCTACACCTTC. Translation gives CASSLGGDYYGYTF.

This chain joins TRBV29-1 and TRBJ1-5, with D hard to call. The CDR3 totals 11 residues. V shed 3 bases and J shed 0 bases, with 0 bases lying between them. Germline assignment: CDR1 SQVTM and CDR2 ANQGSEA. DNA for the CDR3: TGCAGCGTTGATAGCAATCAGCCCCAGCATTTT. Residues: CSVDSNQPQHF.

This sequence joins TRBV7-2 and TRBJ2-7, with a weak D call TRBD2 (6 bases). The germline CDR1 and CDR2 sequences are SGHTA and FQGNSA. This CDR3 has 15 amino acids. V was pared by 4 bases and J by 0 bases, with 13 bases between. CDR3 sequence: CASSSGGTYSYEQYF. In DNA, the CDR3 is TGTGCCAGCAGCTCAGGCGGGACCTACTCCTACGAGCAGTACTTC.

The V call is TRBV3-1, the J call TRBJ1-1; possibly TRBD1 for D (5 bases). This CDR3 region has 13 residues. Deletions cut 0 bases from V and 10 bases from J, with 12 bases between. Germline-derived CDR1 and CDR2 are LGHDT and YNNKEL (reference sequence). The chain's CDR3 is CASSQDNVGGAFF. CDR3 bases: TGTGCCAGCAGCCAAGATAACGTGGGGGGAGCTTTCTTT.

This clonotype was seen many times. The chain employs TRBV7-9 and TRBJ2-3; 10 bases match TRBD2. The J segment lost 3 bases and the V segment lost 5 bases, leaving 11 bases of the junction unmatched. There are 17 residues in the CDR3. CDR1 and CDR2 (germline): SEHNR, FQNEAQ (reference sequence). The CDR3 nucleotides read TGTGCCAGCAGCCCATGGAGACTAGCGGGTTTTACAGATACGCAGTATTTT. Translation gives CASSPWRLAGFTDTQYF.

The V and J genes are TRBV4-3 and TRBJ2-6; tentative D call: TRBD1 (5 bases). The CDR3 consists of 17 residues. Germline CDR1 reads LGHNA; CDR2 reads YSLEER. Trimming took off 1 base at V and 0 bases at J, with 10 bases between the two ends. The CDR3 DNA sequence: TGCGCCAGCAGCCAAGTGTGGGGCAACTCTGGGGCCAACGTCCTGACTTTC. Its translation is CASSQVWGNSGANVLTF.

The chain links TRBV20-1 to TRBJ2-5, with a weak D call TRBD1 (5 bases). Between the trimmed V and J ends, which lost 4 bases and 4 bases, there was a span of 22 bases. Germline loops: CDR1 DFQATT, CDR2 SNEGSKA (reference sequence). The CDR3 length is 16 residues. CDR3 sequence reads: CSATTIRTLLGETQYF. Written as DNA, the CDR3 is TGCAGTGCTACCACGATAAGGACATTACTTGGAGAGACCCAGTACTTC.

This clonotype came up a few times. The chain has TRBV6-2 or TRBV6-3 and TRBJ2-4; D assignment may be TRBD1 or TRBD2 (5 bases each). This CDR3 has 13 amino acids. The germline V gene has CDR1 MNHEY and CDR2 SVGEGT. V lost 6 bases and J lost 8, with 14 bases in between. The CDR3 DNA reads TGTGCCAGCAGGCTACCTGGGGGTGACATTCAGTACTTC. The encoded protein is CASRLPGGDIQYF.

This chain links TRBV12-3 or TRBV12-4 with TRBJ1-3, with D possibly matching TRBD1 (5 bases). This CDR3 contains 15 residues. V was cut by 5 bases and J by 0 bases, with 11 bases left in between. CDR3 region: CASSTGTASGNTIYF. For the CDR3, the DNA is TGTGCCAGCAGTACCGGGACGGCCTCTGGAAACACCATATATTTT.

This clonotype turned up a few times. This CDR3 reads CASSLVLRDNEQFF. The CDR3 DNA sequence: TGTGCCAGCAGCTTAGTTTTGCGGGACAATGAGCAGTTCTTC. This chain uses TRBV7-2 with TRBJ2-1; D is perhaps TRBD2 (5 bases). The V gene's germline CDR1 is SGHTA and CDR2 FQGNSA. CDR3 length: 14 amino acids. The V gene lost 1 base and the J gene lost 5 bases, with 9 bases spanning the gap.

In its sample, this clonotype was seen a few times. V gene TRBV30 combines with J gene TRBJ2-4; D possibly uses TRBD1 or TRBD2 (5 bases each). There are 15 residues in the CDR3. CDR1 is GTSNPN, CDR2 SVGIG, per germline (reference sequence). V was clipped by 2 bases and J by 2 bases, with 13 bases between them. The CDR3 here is CAWSLGGLSKNIQYF. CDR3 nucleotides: TGTGCCTGGAGTCTTGGGGGATTATCCAAAAACATTCAGTACTTC.

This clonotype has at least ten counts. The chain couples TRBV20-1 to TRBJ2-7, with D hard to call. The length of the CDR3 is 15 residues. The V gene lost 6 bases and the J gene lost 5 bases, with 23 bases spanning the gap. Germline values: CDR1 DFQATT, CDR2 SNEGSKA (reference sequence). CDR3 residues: CSARSVETILDEQYF. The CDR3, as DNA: TGCAGTGCCAGAAGCGTGGAGACAATTCTTGACGAGCAGTACTTC.

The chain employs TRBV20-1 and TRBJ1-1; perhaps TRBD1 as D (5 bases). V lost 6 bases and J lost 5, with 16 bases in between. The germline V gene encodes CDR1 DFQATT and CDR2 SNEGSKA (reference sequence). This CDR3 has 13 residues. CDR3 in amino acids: CSALGGGVTEAFF. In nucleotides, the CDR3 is TGCAGTGCGCTCGGGGGGGGAGTTACTGAAGCTTTCTTT.

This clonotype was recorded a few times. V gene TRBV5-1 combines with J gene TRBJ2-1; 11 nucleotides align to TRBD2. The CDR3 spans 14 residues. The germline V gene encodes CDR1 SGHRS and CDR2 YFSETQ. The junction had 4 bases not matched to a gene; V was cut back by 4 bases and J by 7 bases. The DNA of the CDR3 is TGCGCCAGCAGCAATAGCGGGAGGGGTAATGAGCAGTTCTTC. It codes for CASSNSGRGNEQFF.

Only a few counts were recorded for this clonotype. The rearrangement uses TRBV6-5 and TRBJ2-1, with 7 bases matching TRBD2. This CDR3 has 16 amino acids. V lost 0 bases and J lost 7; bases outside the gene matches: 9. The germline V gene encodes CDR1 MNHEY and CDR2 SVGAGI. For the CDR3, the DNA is TGTGCCAGCAGTTACTCTGGCGGCGGGGGAGTTAATGAGCAGTTCTTC. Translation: CASSYSGGGGVNEQFF.

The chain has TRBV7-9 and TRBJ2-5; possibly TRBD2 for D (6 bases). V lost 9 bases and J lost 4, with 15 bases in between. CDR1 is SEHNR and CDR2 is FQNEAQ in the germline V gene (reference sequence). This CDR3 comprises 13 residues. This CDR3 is CARSPGGRETQYF. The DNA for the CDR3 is TGTGCCAGGAGCCCTGGGGGGAGAGAGACCCAGTACTTC.

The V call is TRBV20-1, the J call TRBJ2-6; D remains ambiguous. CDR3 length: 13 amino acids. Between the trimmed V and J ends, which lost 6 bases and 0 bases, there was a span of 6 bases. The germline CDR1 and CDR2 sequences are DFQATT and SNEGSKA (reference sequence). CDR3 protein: CSASASGANVLTF. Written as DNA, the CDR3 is TGCAGTGCGTCCGCCTCTGGGGCCAACGTCCTGACTTTC.